This T cell receptor (beta chain) was found in a study of blood T cell repertoires in COVID-19. Background on the study: COVID-19 samples collected from the United States, Italy and Spain covered acute and convalescent phases. From T cells, B-cell-depleted T cells, or PBMCs came the material, which was cDNA or gDNA.

V shed 4 bases and J 4 bases; nucleotides not matched to a gene: 7. Germline V lookup: CDR1 SGHNT, CDR2 YYREEE (reference sequence). The CDR3 sequence is 15 residues long. Authors' processing steps: Amplifying reference gene primers gave estimates of nucleated cell counts. Profiling relied on immunoSEQ multiplex PCR, and the TCRdb table lists in-frame clones only, not all of them. That table gives V, J and clone size, and the DNA gave D and trimming. The profile shows 220,000 or so clones, 80% to 85% of them singletons. The sequenced sample was peripheral blood. This chain uses TRBV5-4 with TRBJ2-3; 9 bases fit TRBD1. The TCR was taken from a woman aged 60-75 years with acute or convalescent COVID-19. As DNA, the CDR3 is TGTGCCAGCAGCAACCGGGACAGGGTAGCAGATACGCAGTATTTT. Encoded protein: CASSNRDRVADTQYF.